This TCR beta chain is drawn from a study of PD-1 blockade in mismatch repair-deficient tumors. About the study: Enrolled about 2012-2016, patients had progressing, pretreated mismatch repair-deficient cancers of around 12 types. Study findings and constraints: Tumor-resident clones, often absent from pretreatment blood, expanded after pembrolizumab and then contracted.

PCR or immunohistochemistry showed mismatch repair deficiency in every enrolled patient. TCRs were sequenced from three patients responding to pembrolizumab. Assay: immunoSEQ multiplex PCR; the TCRdb copy retains only in-frame clones and omits some. The table lists about 84,000 clones, roughly 80% of them singletons. The CDR3 consists of 12 residues. V dropped 0 bases and J dropped 4 bases, with 4 bases sitting between them. On this clone: Its specificity is not known.

J is TRBJ1-2 and V is TRBV5-3; D call uncertain. TRBV5-3 is noted as an ORF with a role that remains uncertain. Sequenced material: peripheral blood, taken 12 weeks after starting pembrolizumab. This sequence originates from an adult with mismatch repair-deficient cancer. The CDR3 loop is CARSLGTYGYTF. CDR3 nucleotides: TGTGCCAGAAGCTTGGGAACCTATGGCTACACCTTC.